A single sample gave rise to the 14 T cell receptor beta chains below, sequenced in a study of T cell responses to AZD1222 COVID-19 vaccine. Measured with immunoSEQ multiplex PCR; TCRdb has only the in-frame clones, and not every one. The repertoire includes tens of thousands of clones, roughly 85% of them detected once, and around 3.9% sits in the top ten. The sequencing used peripheral blood, collected on day 0 of AZD1222 vaccination. These receptors originate from an adult in good health.

The chain uses TRBV29-1 and TRBJ1-1; D perhaps matches TRBD1 (6 bases). Germline V lookup: CDR1 SQVTM, CDR2 ANQGSEA. The CDR3 sequence is 11 residues long. Here the CDR3 reads CGGVSNTEAFF. The CDR3 nucleotides are TGCGGGGGCGTATCGAACACTGAAGCTTTCTTT.

The CDR3 loop reads CASSLVEDEQFF. In nucleotides, the CDR3 is TGTGCCAGCAGCTTGGTTGAGGATGAGCAGTTCTTC. This chain connects TRBV5-5 to TRBJ2-1, with D uncertain. The CDR3 is 12 amino acids. The V gene's germline CDR1 is SGHKS and CDR2 YYEKEE (reference sequence). V gave up 0 bases and J gave up 8 bases, with 6 bases separating them.

The chain uses TRBV5-5 and TRBJ2-7, with TRBD2 matching over 7 bases. Germline assignment: CDR1 SGHKS and CDR2 YYEKEE (reference sequence). V shed 4 bases, J shed 3 bases, and the junction held 10 bases outside the gene matches. The CDR3 length is 15 residues. The DNA of the CDR3 is TGTGCCAGCAGCCCCGGTCCGGGGGAGGGCTACGAGCAGTACTTC. It codes for CASSPGPGEGYEQYF.

The rearrangement uses TRBV14 and TRBJ1-1, with TRBD1 matching over 7 bases. Germline assignment: CDR1 SGHDN and CDR2 FVKESK. J was trimmed by 11 bases and V by 1 base; bases with no gene match: 10. CDR3 length equals 14 residues. This CDR3 reads CASSQVSGGVKAFF. CDR3 coding DNA: TGTGCCAGCAGCCAAGTGTCAGGGGGTGTAAAGGCTTTCTTT. Full variable domain (rest looked up from reference TRBV14 and TRBJ1-1): EAGVTQFPSHSVIEKGQTVTLRCDPISGHDNLYWYRRVMGKEIKFLLHFVKESKQDESGMPNNRFLAERTGGTYSTLKVQPAELEDSGVYFCASSQVSGGVKAFFGQGTRLTVV.

The J gene is TRBJ2-7, the V gene TRBV28; the match to TRBD1 covers 8 bases. The CDR3 contains 15 residues. CDR1 is MDHEN and CDR2 is SYDVKM in the germline V gene. With V trimmed by 8 bases and J by 4 bases, 13 bases remained unmatched. CDR3 amino acids: CASRISGTGDYEQYF. The CDR3 coding sequence is TGTGCCAGCCGTATCTCCGGGACAGGAGATTACGAGCAGTACTTC.

The chain links TRBV4-1 to TRBJ1-3; D possibly corresponds to TRBD1 (5 bases). Trimming removed 2 bases from V and 4 bases from J, with 15 bases in between. The CDR3 length is 16 residues. Germline CDR1 reads MGHRA; CDR2 reads YSYEKL. CDR3 DNA: TGCGCCAGCAGCCAAACGGGGCCGGGGCAAGGAAACACCATATATTTT. Protein sequence: CASSQTGPGQGNTIYF.

The chain employs TRBV6-4 and TRBJ1-1; the D gene is possibly TRBD1 (5 bases). The CDR3 has 16 residues. V was cut by 4 bases and J by 2 bases, with 17 bases left in between. Germline assignment: CDR1 MRHNA and CDR2 SNTAGT. The CDR3 spells CASSGPGHSYNTEAFF. CDR3 bases: TGTGCCAGCAGTGGCCCAGGACACAGCTACAACACTGAAGCTTTCTTT.

V is TRBV7-3 and J is TRBJ2-2; tentative D call: TRBD1 (7 bases). From germline, CDR1 is SGHTA and CDR2 FQGTGA. The germline V and J ends were trimmed by 5 bases and 5 bases, with 9 bases remaining between them. The CDR3 extends over 13 amino acids. This chain's CDR3 is CASSPGGTGELFF. CDR3 nucleotide sequence: TGTGCCAGCAGCCCAGGGGGGACCGGGGAGCTGTTTTTT.

This rearrangement joins TRBV2 to TRBJ2-7; no firm D call. CDR1 is SNHLY and CDR2 is FYNNEI in the germline V gene. There are 11 residues in the CDR3. V lost 6 bases and J lost 1, with 4 bases in between. The CDR3 region is CASSPSYEQYF. CDR3 in DNA: TGTGCCAGCAGCCCATCCTACGAGCAGTACTTC.

The V gene is TRBV7-2, the J gene TRBJ1-6; D is perhaps TRBD1 (6 bases). Germline lookup yields CDR1 SGHTA and CDR2 FQGNSA. CDR3 size: 17 residues. Trimming left V 0 bases short and J 13 bases short, with 22 bases between. CDR3 coding DNA: TGTGCCAGCAGCTTAGCCCACGCCCAGGGAGGGGGGATGCCCCTCCACTTT. Protein sequence: CASSLAHAQGGGMPLHF.

V is TRBV7-3 and J is TRBJ2-2, with D possibly being TRBD1 or TRBD2 (5 bases each). This CDR3 comprises 15 residues. Germline-derived CDR1 and CDR2 are SGHTA and FQGTGA. V was shortened by 1 base and J by 5 bases, with 11 bases between the two germline ends. The CDR3 nucleotides read TGTGCCAGCAGCTTAATGCAGGGACGGACCGGGGAGCTGTTTTTT. As protein: CASSLMQGRTGELFF.

The J gene is TRBJ2-3, the V gene TRBV5-5, with a tentative D call TRBD1 (6 bases). Trimming removed 4 bases at V and 0 bases at J, with 15 bases between. Germline V lookup: CDR1 SGHKS, CDR2 YYEKEE (reference sequence). This CDR3 is 16 amino acids long. CDR3 region: CASSPGQRSSTDTQYF. The CDR3 nucleotides are TGTGCCAGCAGCCCAGGACAGAGGTCTAGCACAGATACGCAGTATTTT.

The chain uses TRBV30 and TRBJ2-1, with 8 bases matching TRBD1. The germline CDR1 and CDR2 sequences are GTSNPN and SVGIG (reference sequence). The CDR3 totals 13 residues. J lost 0 bases, V lost 7 bases, and 2 bases had no gene match. This chain's CDR3 is CAYTGGSYNEQFF. CDR3 bases: TGTGCCTATACAGGGGGCTCCTACAATGAGCAGTTCTTC.

The V and J genes are TRBV18 and TRBJ2-1; TRBD2 is a possible D gene (5 bases). Trimming took off 3 bases at V and 7 bases at J, with 10 bases between the two ends. Germline V CDR1 and CDR2: KGHSH, LQKENI. There are 13 residues in the CDR3. CDR3 loop: CASSPPRENEQFF. The CDR3 DNA sequence: TGTGCCAGCTCACCTCCGAGGGAAAATGAGCAGTTCTTC.